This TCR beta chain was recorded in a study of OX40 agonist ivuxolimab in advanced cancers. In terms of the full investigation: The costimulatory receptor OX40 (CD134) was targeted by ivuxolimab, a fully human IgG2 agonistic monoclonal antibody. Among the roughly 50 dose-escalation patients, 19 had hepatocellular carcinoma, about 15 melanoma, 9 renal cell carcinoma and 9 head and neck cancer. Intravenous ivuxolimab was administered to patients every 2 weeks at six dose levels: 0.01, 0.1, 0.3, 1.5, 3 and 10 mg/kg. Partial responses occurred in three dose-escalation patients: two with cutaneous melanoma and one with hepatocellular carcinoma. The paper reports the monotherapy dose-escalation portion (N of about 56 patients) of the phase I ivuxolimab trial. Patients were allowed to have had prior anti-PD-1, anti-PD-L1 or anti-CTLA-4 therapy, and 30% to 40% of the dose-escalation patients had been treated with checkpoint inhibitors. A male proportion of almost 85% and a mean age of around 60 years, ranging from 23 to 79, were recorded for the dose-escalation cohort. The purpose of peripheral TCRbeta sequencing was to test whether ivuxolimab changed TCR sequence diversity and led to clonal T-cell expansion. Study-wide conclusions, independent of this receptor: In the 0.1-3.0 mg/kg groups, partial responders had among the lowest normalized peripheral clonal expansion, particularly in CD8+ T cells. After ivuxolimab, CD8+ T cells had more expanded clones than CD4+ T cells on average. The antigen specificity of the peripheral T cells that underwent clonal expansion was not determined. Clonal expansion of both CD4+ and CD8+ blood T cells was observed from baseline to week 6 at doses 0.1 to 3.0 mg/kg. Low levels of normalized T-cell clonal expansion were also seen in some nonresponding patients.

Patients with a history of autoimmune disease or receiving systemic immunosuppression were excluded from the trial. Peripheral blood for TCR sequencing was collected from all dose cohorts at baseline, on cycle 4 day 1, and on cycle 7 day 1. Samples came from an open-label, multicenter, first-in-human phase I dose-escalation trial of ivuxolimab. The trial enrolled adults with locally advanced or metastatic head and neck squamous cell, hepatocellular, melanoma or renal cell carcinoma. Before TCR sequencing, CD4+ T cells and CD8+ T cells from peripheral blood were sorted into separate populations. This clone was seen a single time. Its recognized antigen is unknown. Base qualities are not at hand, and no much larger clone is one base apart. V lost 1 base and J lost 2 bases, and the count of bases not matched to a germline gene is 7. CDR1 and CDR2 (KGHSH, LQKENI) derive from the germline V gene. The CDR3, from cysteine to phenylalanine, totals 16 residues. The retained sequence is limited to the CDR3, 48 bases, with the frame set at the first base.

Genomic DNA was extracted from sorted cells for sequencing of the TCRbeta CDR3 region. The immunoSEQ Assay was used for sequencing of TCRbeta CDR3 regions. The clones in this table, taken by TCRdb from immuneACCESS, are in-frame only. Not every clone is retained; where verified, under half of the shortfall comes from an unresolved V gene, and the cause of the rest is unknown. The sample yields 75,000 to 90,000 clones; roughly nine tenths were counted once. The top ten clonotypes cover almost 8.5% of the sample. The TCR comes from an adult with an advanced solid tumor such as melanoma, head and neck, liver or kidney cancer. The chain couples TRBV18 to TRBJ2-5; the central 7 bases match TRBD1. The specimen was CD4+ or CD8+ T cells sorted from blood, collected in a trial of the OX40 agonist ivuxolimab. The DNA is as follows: TGTGCCAGCTCACCACGGAAGGGGGCTTTACAAGAGACCCAGTACTTC. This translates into CASSPRKGALQETQYF.